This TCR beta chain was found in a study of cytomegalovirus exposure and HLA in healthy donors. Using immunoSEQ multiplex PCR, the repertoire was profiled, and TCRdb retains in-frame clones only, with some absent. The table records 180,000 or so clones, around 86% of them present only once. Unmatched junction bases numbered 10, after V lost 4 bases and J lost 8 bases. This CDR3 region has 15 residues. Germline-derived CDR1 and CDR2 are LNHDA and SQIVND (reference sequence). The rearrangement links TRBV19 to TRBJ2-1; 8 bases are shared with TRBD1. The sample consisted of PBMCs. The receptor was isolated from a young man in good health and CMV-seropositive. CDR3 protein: CASSTPHSGGYEQFF. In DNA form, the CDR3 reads TGTGCCAGTAGTACCCCTCACTCAGGGGGCTATGAGCAGTTCTTC.